A selection of T cell receptor beta chains follows, all from one sample in a study of cytomegalovirus exposure and HLA in healthy donors. Assay used: immunoSEQ multiplex PCR; TCRdb lists only in-frame clones, some missing. The profile shows about 160,000 clones, nearly 90% of them singletons. Source material: PBMCs. The receptors here all came from a woman aged 18-35 years in good health and CMV-seropositive. Each CDR3 is given with its conserved first and last residue. D genes are given only for firm matches. The size field is filled for only some rows; it gives once, few, many or a size class.

TGTGCCAGCTCAGACAGGGGGCAAGGGTCCTACGAGCAGTACTTC	CASSDRGQGSYEQYF	TRBD1	once	TRBV18	TRBJ2-7
TGTGCCTGGAGTGTAGTTCGGGGGGGGTCCTACGAGCAGTACTTC	CAWSVVRGGSYEQYF	TRBD2	NA	TRBV30	TRBJ2-7
TGTGCCAGTAGTATTGGTAGATATCAGCCCCAGCATTTT	CASSIGRYQPQHF	NA	NA	TRBV19	TRBJ1-5
TGTGCCAGCAGTTTAGCGCAGGTGGTTTTCGGGGAGCTGTTTTTT	CASSLAQVVFGELFF	NA	NA	TRBV28	TRBJ2-2
TGTGCCAGCAGCTTGGACAGGCCGACTGACACCGGGGAGCTGTTTTTT	CASSLDRPTDTGELFF	NA	NA	TRBV5-5	TRBJ2-2
TGTGCCAGCAGCCAAAGCGGGATCCAGTACTTC	CASSQSGIQYF	TRBD2	NA	TRBV9	TRBJ2-7
TGTGCCATCCAACGGGACTATGAGCAGTTCTTC	CAIQRDYEQFF	NA	NA	TRBV11-3	TRBJ2-1
TGTGCCAGCAGTGAGGAATTAGCGGATACGCAGTATTTT	CASSEELADTQYF	NA	NA	TRBV2	TRBJ2-3
TGTGCCAGTGCCCCCGGGGACATCGACTACGAGCAGTACTTC	CASAPGDIDYEQYF	NA	NA	TRBV5-5	TRBJ2-7
TGTGCCAGCTCACCAACATATAGCAATCAGCCCCAGCATTTT	CASSPTYSNQPQHF	NA	few	TRBV18	TRBJ1-5
TGTGCCAGCAGCCAGGGACTTGGGTACGAGCAGTACTTC	CASSQGLGYEQYF	NA	NA	TRBV11-1	TRBJ2-7
TGTGCCAGCAGCTACAGGACTAGCGGGGGCACCGGGGAGCTGTTTTTT	CASSYRTSGGTGELFF	TRBD2	NA	TRBV11-3	TRBJ2-2
TGTGCCATCAGCGGGACTAGCGGAACCTACGAGCAGTACTTC	CAISGTSGTYEQYF	TRBD2	NA	TRBV10-3	TRBJ2-7
TGTGCCTGCACGACAGGGGGGGACAATCAGCCCCAGCATTTT	CACTTGGDNQPQHF	TRBD1	NA	TRBV30	TRBJ1-5
TGTGCCATCAGAGGCGACAGCTATGGCTACACCTTC	CAIRGDSYGYTF	NA	NA	TRBV10-3	TRBJ1-2
TGTGCCAGCAGTGAAGGGGCAGGGGGCTACACTGAAGCTTTCTTT	CASSEGAGGYTEAFF	TRBD1	NA	TRBV2	TRBJ1-1
TGTGCCAGCAGCGTCAATTGGGGAGAACACTCCTACGAGCAGTACTTC	CASSVNWGEHSYEQYF	NA	NA	TRBV7-9	TRBJ2-7
TGTGCCAGCAGCGTAGCTACACGGACTAGCGGGAGACAAATAGGAAATGAGCAGTTCTTC	CASSVATRTSGRQIGNEQFF	TRBD2	NA	TRBV9	TRBJ2-1
TGTGCCAGCAAGCGGGCCGGCTCTGGAAACACCATATATTTT	CASKRAGSGNTIYF	NA	NA	TRBV6-5	TRBJ1-3